These 30 T cell receptor beta chains originate from one sample sequenced in a study of breast tumors, draining lymph nodes, adjacent tissues. MiXCR, run by TCRdb on the multiplex PCR reads, gives a single entry per CDR3 protein. The sample yields 20,000 to 25,000 distinct CDR3 sequences, approximately 23% seen once. The sequenced sample was breast tumor tissue. These receptors were taken from a female donor with breast cancer. Some clones in this sample may be carry-over from other donors' samples.

In its sample, this clonotype was seen many times. The rearrangement links TRBV12-3 or TRBV12-4 to TRBJ2-3; tentatively, D is TRBD2 (6 bases). V was shortened by 2 bases and J by 5 bases, with 14 bases between the two germline ends. The CDR3 loop spans 15 amino acids. DNA of the CDR3: TGTGCCAGCAGTTTACTTTCCGGGAGTGGAGATACGCAGTATTTT. Translating gives CASSLLSGSGDTQYF.

This clonotype showed up many times. CDR3 sequence: CASSPGGTGDEKLFF. As DNA, the CDR3 is TGTGCCAGCAGCCCTGGCGGGACAGGGGATGAAAAACTGTTTTTT. V usage is TRBV7-2 and J usage is TRBJ1-4; TRBD1 aligns across 10 bases. V was clipped by 5 bases and J by 6 bases; unmatched bases: 6. The germline gives CDR1 SGHTA, CDR2 FQGNSA. The CDR3 is 15 amino acids.

This clonotype was recorded at least ten times. The rearrangement links TRBV11-2 to TRBJ2-2, with D perhaps matching TRBD2 (6 bases). The CDR3 extends over 17 amino acids. V was pared by 5 bases and J by 2 bases, with 18 bases between. Germline V lookup: CDR1 SGHAT, CDR2 FQNNGV. CDR3 coding DNA: TGTGCCAGCAGCCAACGGGGGAGAAGACCAAACACCGGGGAGCTGTTTTTT. Translation gives CASSQRGRRPNTGELFF.

Ten or more counts support this clonotype. V and J are TRBV6-2 or TRBV6-3 and TRBJ2-2, with TRBD2 identical over 15 bases. The CDR3 has 20 residues. Germline V gene sequence: CDR1 MNHEY, CDR2 SVGEGT. J was trimmed by 4 bases and V by 6 bases; bases with no gene match: 15. The CDR3 loop is CASSSLAGLAGGASTGELFF. CDR3 nucleotide sequence: TGTGCCAGCAGCTCTCTAGCCGGACTAGCGGGAGGGGCGAGCACCGGGGAGCTGTTTTTT.

This clonotype was seen repeatedly, ten times or more. V usage is TRBV5-1 and J usage is TRBJ1-2; 9 nucleotides align to TRBD1. Trimming took 7 bases from V and 0 from J; bases not matched to a gene: 4. Germline CDR1 reads SGHRS; CDR2 reads YFSETQ. The CDR3 has 14 residues. CDR3 sequence reads: CASQQGAPNYGYTF. CDR3 DNA sequence: TGCGCCAGCCAACAGGGGGCCCCTAACTATGGCTACACCTTC.

The chain carries TRBV5-6 and TRBJ1-1; D gene ambiguous. The V gene lost 4 bases and the J gene lost 3 bases, with 10 bases spanning the gap. The germline V gene has CDR1 SGHDT and CDR2 YYEEEE. The CDR3 sequence is 13 residues long. As DNA, the CDR3 is TGTGCCAGCAGCCCTCATGGAGACACTGAAGCTTTCTTT. It codes for CASSPHGDTEAFF.

This clonotype was counted at least ten times. The chain has TRBV27 and TRBJ1-6; TRBD1 aligns across 8 bases. V dropped 6 bases and J dropped 8; count of bases not matched to a gene: 12. Germline V gives CDR1 MNHEY, CDR2 SMNVEV (reference sequence). This CDR3 contains 16 residues. The CDR3 protein is CASSRQGRRSDSPLHF. In DNA, the CDR3 is TGTGCCAGCAGCCGACAGGGGAGGCGTTCGGATTCACCCCTCCACTTT.

This clonotype was seen repeatedly, ten times or more. The J gene is TRBJ2-7, the V gene TRBV10-3; the match to TRBD1 covers 8 bases. The V gene end was trimmed by 6 bases and the J gene end by 7 bases; junction bases not matched to a gene: 11. CDR3 length: 14 amino acids. Germline V gene sequence: CDR1 ENHRY, CDR2 SYGVKD. The CDR3 sequence: CAIRIQGAVGEQYF. CDR3 in DNA: TGTGCCATCAGGATCCAGGGGGCGGTGGGGGAGCAGTACTTC.

This clonotype was counted only a few times. The chain carries TRBV6-6 and TRBJ1-4, with TRBD1 matching over 7 bases. V shed 6 bases, J shed 7 bases, and the junction held 8 bases outside the gene matches. The germline V gene has CDR1 MNHNY and CDR2 SVGAGI (reference sequence). This CDR3 is built from 14 residues. The CDR3 coding sequence is TGTGCCAGCAGCCCGGACAGGAAGGGTGAAAAACTGTTTTTT. It codes for CASSPDRKGEKLFF.

Worth noting for this clonotype: A read error may account for a junction end that differs from germline. The V gene is TRBV7-6, the J gene TRBJ2-1; no firm D call. Germline assignment: CDR1 SGHVS and CDR2 FNYEAQ. This CDR3 contains 13 residues. This CDR3 reads CASGLSENNEQFF. CDR3 DNA sequence: TGTGCCAGCGGCTTAAGCGAGAACAATGAGCAGTTCTTC. Based on the CDR3 plus reference TRBV7-6 and TRBJ2-1, the full variable domain is GAGVSQSPRYKVTKRGQDVALRCDPISGHVSLYWYRQALGQGPEFLTYFNYEAQQDKSGLPNDRFSAERPEGSISTLTIQRTEQRDSAMYRCASGLSENNEQFFGPGTRLTVL.

This clonotype was detected ten times or more. The chain recombines TRBV9 with TRBJ2-2; no reliable D call. CDR3 size: 17 residues. The germline V gene encodes CDR1 SGDLS and CDR2 YYNGEE. Trimming stripped 0 bases from V and 4 bases from J, with 16 bases between. The CDR3 loop is CASSVASHLSGTGELFF. The DNA for the CDR3 is TGTGCCAGCAGCGTAGCGAGTCACCTCTCGGGCACCGGGGAGCTGTTTTTT.

This clonotype occurred many times. The J gene is TRBJ2-7, the V gene TRBV20-1, with 14 nucleotides matching TRBD2. With V trimmed by 0 bases and J by 0 bases, 7 bases remained unmatched. From germline, CDR1 is DFQATT and CDR2 SNEGSKA (reference sequence). The CDR3 sequence is 18 residues long. In DNA, the CDR3 is TGCAGTGCTAGAGAACCGGGACTAGCGGGAGTGGGCTCCTACGAGCAGTACTTC. As protein: CSAREPGLAGVGSYEQYF.

This clonotype was observed a few times. V usage is TRBV29-1 and J usage is TRBJ2-5; D may be TRBD1 or TRBD2 (5 bases each). The CDR3 contains 13 residues. Germline V CDR1 and CDR2: SQVTM, ANQGSEA. Trimming cost V 4 bases and J 4 bases, with 13 bases left between them. Here the CDR3 DNA reads TGCAGCGTTGCCCCGGGGCAGATAGAGACCCAGTACTTC. Encoded protein: CSVAPGQIETQYF.

This clonotype was counted at least ten times. The chain uses TRBV7-9 and TRBJ2-3; 10 positions match TRBD2. This CDR3 spans 15 amino acids. The germline V gene encodes CDR1 SEHNR and CDR2 FQNEAQ (reference sequence). V gave up 3 bases and J gave up 4 bases; unmatched junction bases: 4. The CDR3 protein is CASSFGLADSDTQYF. CDR3 DNA sequence: TGTGCCAGCAGCTTTGGACTAGCGGACTCAGATACGCAGTATTTT.

In its sample, this clonotype was seen many times. The chain joins TRBV5-1 to TRBJ2-3, with D possibly matching TRBD2 (6 bases). Trimming removed 0 bases at V and 0 bases at J, with 8 bases between. This CDR3 has 15 residues. Germline assignment: CDR1 SGHRS and CDR2 YFSETQ. Written as DNA, the CDR3 is TGCGCCAGCAGCTTGGACGGGGGAAGCACAGATACGCAGTATTTT. Its translation: CASSLDGGSTDTQYF.

This rearrangement joins TRBV4-2 to TRBJ1-1; perhaps TRBD1 as D (5 bases). This CDR3 has 14 residues. V lost 4 bases and J 1 base, leaving 10 bases between the germline ends. Per germline, CDR1 LGHNA and CDR2 YNFKEQ. The CDR3 DNA is TGTGCCAGCAGCCGCGGGGGAGGGAACACTGAAGCTTTCTTT. Protein product: CASSRGGGNTEAFF.

This clonotype was recorded at least ten times. The chain joins TRBV14 to TRBJ2-7, with a tentative D call TRBD2 (6 bases). Germline V lookup: CDR1 SGHDN, CDR2 FVKESK. This CDR3 is 15 amino acids long. Trimming took off 4 bases at V and 6 bases at J, with 19 bases between the two ends. The CDR3: CASSPIGGIGIEQYF. As DNA, the CDR3 is TGTGCCAGCAGCCCCATCGGGGGTATCGGGATCGAGCAGTACTTC.

Many counts were recorded for this clonotype. J is TRBJ2-5 and V is TRBV6-5; D is possibly TRBD1 (6 bases). The V end lost 5 bases, the J end lost 0 bases, and 10 bases lay between the germline ends. The CDR3 contains 14 residues. Germline assignment: CDR1 MNHEY and CDR2 SVGAGI. DNA of the CDR3: TGTGCCAGCAGTCCCCAGGGGTACCAAGAGACCCAGTACTTC. It yields the protein CASSPQGYQETQYF.

In this sample, this clonotype turned up many times. The chain has TRBV29-1 and TRBJ2-7; tentatively, D is TRBD1 (6 bases). CDR1 SQVTM and CDR2 ANQGSEA come from the germline V gene. With 7 bases removed from V and 0 bases from J, the gap between germline ends came to 10 bases. There are 12 residues in the CDR3. As DNA, the CDR3 is TGCAGCGCCGGGACACTCTCCTACGAGCAGTACTTC. Its protein product is CSAGTLSYEQYF.

This clonotype was seen many times. The chain couples TRBV5-6 to TRBJ1-2; 7 positions agree with TRBD1. The CDR3 runs to 14 residues. Trimming cost V 1 base and J 8 bases; bases outside gene matches: 8. Germline CDR1 and CDR2: SGHDT and YYEEEE. The CDR3 protein is CASSLSRGQSGYTF. As DNA, the CDR3 is TGTGCCAGCAGCTTGTCCCGGGGACAGAGCGGCTACACCTTC.

This clonotype showed up many times. This rearrangement joins TRBV27 to TRBJ2-7, with TRBD2 matching over 9 bases. CDR3 length equals 15 residues. Germline loops: CDR1 MNHEY, CDR2 SMNVEV (reference sequence). Losses at the gene ends were 0 bases for V and 3 bases for J; bases not matched to a gene: 3. CDR3 amino acids: CASSLSSGGLYEQYF. The CDR3 nucleotides are TGTGCCAGCAGTTTATCTAGCGGGGGACTCTACGAGCAGTACTTC.

Many counts were recorded for this clonotype. The chain's CDR3 is CASSEIGYTF. The CDR3 coding sequence is TGTGCCAGCAGTGAAATTGGCTACACCTTC. The genes are TRBV6-1 and TRBJ1-2; D remains unclear. The CDR3 has 10 amino acids. From germline, CDR1 is MNHNS and CDR2 SASEGT. Deletions cut 2 bases from V and 7 bases from J, with 2 bases between.

Comments on this clonotype: This may arise from a read error, as a much more abundant clone is one base away. This chain joins TRBV11-1 and TRBJ2-1; TRBD2 matches 10 bases. CDR3 length: 16 residues. Germline CDR1 is SGHAT and CDR2 is FQDESV (reference sequence). CDR3 sequence reads: CVSSLLLAGVHNEQFF. The CDR3 DNA sequence: TGTGTCAGCAGCTTGCTGCTAGCGGGAGTCCACAATGAGCAGTTCTTC.

This clonotype was counted many times. The V and J genes are TRBV24-1 and TRBJ2-2; D is uncertain. The CDR3 loop spans 15 amino acids. Germline CDR1 and CDR2: KGHDR and SFDVKD. V was pared by 2 bases and J by 1 base, with 7 bases between. The CDR3 nucleotides read TGTGCCACCAGTGATTACAGAGGGAACACCGGGGAGCTGTTTTTT. Protein sequence: CATSDYRGNTGELFF.

This clonotype was detected many times. This sequence joins TRBV5-1 and TRBJ2-2, with no clear D. V lost 4 bases to trimming and J lost 6 bases, with 19 bases between them. The V gene's germline CDR1 is SGHRS and CDR2 YFSETQ. The CDR3 length is 16 residues. The DNA of the CDR3 is TGCGCCAGCAGCCCAGACACGGATTTGCTGTCCGGGGAGCTGTTTTTT. Its protein product is CASSPDTDLLSGELFF.

With regard to this clonotype: A much larger clone differs from this one at a single base, so this may be a read error. The gene calls are TRBV5-8 and TRBJ1-2; 7 bases are a match to TRBD1. CDR1 SGHTS and CDR2 YDEGEE come from the germline V gene. The CDR3 contains 14 residues. CDR3 DNA sequence: TGTGCCAGCAGCTTGGGGGACAGCTCCTATGGCTACGCCTTC. It encodes CASSLGDSSYGYAF.

This clonotype was recorded many times. The chain is built from TRBV12-3 or TRBV12-4 and TRBJ2-1, with a possible D match to TRBD2 (6 bases). Trimming stripped 5 bases from V and 6 bases from J, with 14 bases between. This CDR3 is built from 14 residues. CDR3: CASSLGLTVNEQFF. In nucleotides, the CDR3 is TGTGCCAGCAGTCTGGGACTCACAGTCAATGAGCAGTTCTTC.

This clonotype was seen many times. V is TRBV28 and J is TRBJ2-7; D possibly corresponds to TRBD1 (6 bases). V was trimmed by 7 bases and J by 6 bases, leaving 13 bases between them. Germline assignment: CDR1 MDHEN and CDR2 SYDVKM. This CDR3 is built from 12 residues. The CDR3 loop reads CASTYLGGEQYF. DNA of the CDR3: TGTGCCAGCACCTATCTAGGGGGCGAGCAGTACTTC.

This clonotype was picked up many times. This rearrangement joins TRBV11-2 to TRBJ2-1, with 10 nucleotides matching TRBD2. This CDR3 is 17 amino acids long. In germline, CDR1 is SGHAT, CDR2 FQNNGV. With V trimmed by 0 bases and J by 2 bases, 4 bases remained unmatched. In DNA, the CDR3 is TGTGCCAGCAGCTTAGAATACAGCGGGAGGGCCTACAATGAGCAGTTCTTC. This encodes CASSLEYSGRAYNEQFF. The complete variable domain, with remaining parts taken from reference TRBV11-2 and TRBJ2-1, reads EAGVAQSPRYKIIEKRQSVAFWCNPISGHATLYWYQQILGQGPKLLIQFQNNGVVDDSQLPKDRFSAERLKGVDSTLKIQPAKLEDSAVYLCASSLEYSGRAYNEQFFGPGTRLTVL.

This clonotype occurred many times. The V call is TRBV2, the J call TRBJ2-7; 9 bases align to TRBD1. The CDR3 runs 15 residues. The V gene end was trimmed by 7 bases and the J gene end by 3 bases; junction bases not matched to a gene: 10. CDR1 is SNHLY and CDR2 is FYNNEI in the germline V gene. In nucleotides, the CDR3 is TGTGCCAGCAACCTAGAACAGGGGGCGGGCTACGAGCAGTACTTC. It is translated as CASNLEQGAGYEQYF.